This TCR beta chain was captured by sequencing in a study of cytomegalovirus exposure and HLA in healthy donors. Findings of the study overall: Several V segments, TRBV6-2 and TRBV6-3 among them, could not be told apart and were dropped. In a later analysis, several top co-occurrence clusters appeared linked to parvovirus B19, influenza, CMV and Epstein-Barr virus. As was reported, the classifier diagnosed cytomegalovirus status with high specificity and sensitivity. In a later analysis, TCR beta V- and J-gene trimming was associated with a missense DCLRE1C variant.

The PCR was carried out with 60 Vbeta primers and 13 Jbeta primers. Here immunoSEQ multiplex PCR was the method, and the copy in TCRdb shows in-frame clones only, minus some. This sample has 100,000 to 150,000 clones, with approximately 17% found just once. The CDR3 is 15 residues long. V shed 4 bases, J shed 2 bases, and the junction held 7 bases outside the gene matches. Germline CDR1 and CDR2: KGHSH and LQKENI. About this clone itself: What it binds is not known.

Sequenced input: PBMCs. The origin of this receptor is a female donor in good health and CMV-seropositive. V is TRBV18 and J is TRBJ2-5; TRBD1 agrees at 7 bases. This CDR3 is CASSQFQGQQETQYF. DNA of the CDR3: TGTGCCAGCTCACAGTTTCAGGGACAGCAAGAGACCCAGTACTTC.